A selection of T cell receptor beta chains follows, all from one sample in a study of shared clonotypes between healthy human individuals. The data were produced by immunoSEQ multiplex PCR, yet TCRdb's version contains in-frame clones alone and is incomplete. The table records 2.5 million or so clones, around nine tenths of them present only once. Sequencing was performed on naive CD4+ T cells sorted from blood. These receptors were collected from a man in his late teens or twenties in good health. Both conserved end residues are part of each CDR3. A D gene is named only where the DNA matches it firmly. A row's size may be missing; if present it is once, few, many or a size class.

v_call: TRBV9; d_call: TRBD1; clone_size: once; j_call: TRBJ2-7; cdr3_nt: TGTGCCAGCAGCCCGGAGACAGGGCGTACCTACGAGCAGTACTTC; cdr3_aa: CASSPETGRTYEQYF
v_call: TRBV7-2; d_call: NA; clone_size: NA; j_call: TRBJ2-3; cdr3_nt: TGTGCCAGCAGCTCCTATTCCGTGCAGGGTAGCACAGATACGCAGTATTTT; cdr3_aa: CASSSYSVQGSTDTQYF
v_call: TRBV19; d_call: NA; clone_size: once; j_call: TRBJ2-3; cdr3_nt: TGTGCCAGTACCCCGACTAGGCTCACAAAGGCAGATACGCAGTATTTT; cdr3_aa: CASTPTRLTKADTQYF
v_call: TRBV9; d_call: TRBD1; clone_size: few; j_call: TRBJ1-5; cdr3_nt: TGTGCCAGCAGCGTGGGACAGCCCACTAATCAGCCCCAGCATTTT; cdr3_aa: CASSVGQPTNQPQHF
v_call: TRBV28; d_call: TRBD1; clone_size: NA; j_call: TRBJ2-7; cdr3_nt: TGTGCCAGCAGTCCAATCGGGACAGTTACCTACGAGCAGTACTTC; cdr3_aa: CASSPIGTVTYEQYF
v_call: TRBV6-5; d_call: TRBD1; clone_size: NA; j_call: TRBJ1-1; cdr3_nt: TGTGCCAGCAGTCAAGCCGGGACAGGGTCTGAAGCTTTCTTT; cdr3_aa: CASSQAGTGSEAFF
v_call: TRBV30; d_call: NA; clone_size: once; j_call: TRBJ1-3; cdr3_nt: TGTGCCTGGATAGGCTCTGGAAACACCATATATTTT; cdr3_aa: CAWIGSGNTIYF
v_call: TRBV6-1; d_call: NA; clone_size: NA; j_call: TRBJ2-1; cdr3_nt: TGTGCCAGCAGTGGGGACCCCGGTGACAAGGAGCAGTTCTTC; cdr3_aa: CASSGDPGDKEQFF
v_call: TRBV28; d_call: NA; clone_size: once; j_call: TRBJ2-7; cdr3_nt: TGTGCCACACTCCTATCCGGGACAAGCACCTACGAGCAGTACTTC; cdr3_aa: CATLLSGTSTYEQYF
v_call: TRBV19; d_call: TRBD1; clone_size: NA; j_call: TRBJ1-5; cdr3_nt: TGTGCCAGTAGGGGACAGGGCGATCAGCCCCAGCATTTT; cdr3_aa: CASRGQGDQPQHF
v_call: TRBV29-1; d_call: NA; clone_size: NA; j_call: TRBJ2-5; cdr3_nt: TGCAGCGTCCTGCGGCAGGATCAAGAGACCCAGTACTTC; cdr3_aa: CSVLRQDQETQYF
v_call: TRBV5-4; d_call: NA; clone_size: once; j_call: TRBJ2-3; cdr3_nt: TGTGCCAGCAGCTTGGAGGAGCGGGATACGCAGTATTTT; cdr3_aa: CASSLEERDTQYF
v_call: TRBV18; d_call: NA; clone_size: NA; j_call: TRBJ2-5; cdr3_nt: TGTGCCAGCTCACCGTTGTTTGGGGAGACCCAGTACTTC; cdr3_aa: CASSPLFGETQYF
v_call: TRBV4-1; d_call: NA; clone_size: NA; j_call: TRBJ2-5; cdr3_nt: TGCGCCAGCAGCGACCAGAGGCAAGAGACCCAGTACTTC; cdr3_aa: CASSDQRQETQYF
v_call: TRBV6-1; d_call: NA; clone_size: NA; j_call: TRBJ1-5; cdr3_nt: TGTGCCAGCAGTGGGGGGCCGGGGGGCACTTATAGCAATCAGCCCCAGCATTTT; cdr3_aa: CASSGGPGGTYSNQPQHF
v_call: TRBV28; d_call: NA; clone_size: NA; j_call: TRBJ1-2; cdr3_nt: TGTGCCAGCAGTTTTGGGCAGGGAAAGTTATCTAACTATGGCTACACCTTC; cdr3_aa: CASSFGQGKLSNYGYTF
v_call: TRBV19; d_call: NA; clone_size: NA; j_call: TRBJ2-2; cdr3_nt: TGTGCCAGTAGTCCCAATACGAACACCGGGGAGCTGTTTTTT; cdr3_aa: CASSPNTNTGELFF
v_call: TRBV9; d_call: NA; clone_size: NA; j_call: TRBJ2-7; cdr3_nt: TGTGCCAGCAGCCCGGGTGGCAGGAGCTCCTACGAGCAGTACTTC; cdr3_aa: CASSPGGRSSYEQYF
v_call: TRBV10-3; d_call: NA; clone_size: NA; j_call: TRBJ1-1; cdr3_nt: TGTGCCAGTTCAGGGGCGTCAACTGAAGCTTTCTTT; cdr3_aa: CASSGASTEAFF
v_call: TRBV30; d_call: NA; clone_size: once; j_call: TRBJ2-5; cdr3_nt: TGTGCCTGGAGTGTTGGAGAGACCCAGTACTTC; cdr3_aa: CAWSVGETQYF